One and the same sample provided the 2 T cell receptor beta chains below, sequenced in a study of blood T cell repertoires in COVID-19. The table came from immunoSEQ multiplex PCR; TCRdb's copy has only in-frame clones and leaves some out. The table lists 140,000 to 150,000 clones, 85% of them singletons. Sequencing input: peripheral blood. These receptors all come from a human donor with acute or convalescent COVID-19. The donor label of this sample is uncertain.

The chain joins TRBV12-3 or TRBV12-4 to TRBJ2-1; D unresolved. CDR3 size: 13 residues. The V and J ends lost 3 bases and 6 bases respectively, with 9 bases between them. CDR3 in DNA: TGTGCCAGCAGTTTCCGTCAGCGCAATGAGCAGTTCTTC. Translating it yields CASSFRQRNEQFF.

The chain uses TRBV5-1 and TRBJ1-1; D may be TRBD1 (5 bases). The V end lost 0 bases, the J end lost 0 bases, and 9 bases lay between the germline ends. CDR1 SGHRS and CDR2 YFSETQ come from the germline V gene. The length of the CDR3 is 15 residues. The CDR3, as DNA: TGCGCCAGCAGCTTGGGGGCAGGGATGAACACTGAAGCTTTCTTT. Translating it yields CASSLGAGMNTEAFF.